Listed below are T cell receptor beta chains from one sample, sequenced in a study of T cells in localized non-small cell lung cancer. TCRdb keeps only in-frame clones here, not all; method: immunoSEQ multiplex PCR. The sample consists of 70,000 to 90,000 clones, over 75% of them appearing once. Source: peripheral blood, taken before any cancer treatment. All receptors come from a female donor at least 60 years old with stage I lung adenocarcinoma. Both conserved end residues are part of each CDR3. D genes are given only for firm matches. Clone size is not always given. Where it is, it says once, few, many or a class for expanded clones.

>TRBJ2-7|-|-|TRBV7-2
TGTGCCAGCAGCTCCTCCTCCTACGAGCAGTACTTC
CASSSSSYEQYF
>TRBJ1-1|-|TRBD1|TRBV6-5
TGTGCCAGCAGTCGGGACAGCTTGAACACTGAAGCTTTCTTT
CASSRDSLNTEAFF
>TRBJ1-4|-|-|TRBV21-1
TGTGCCAGCATCAACAGGGGAGCAGCTAATGAAAAACTGTTTTTT
CASINRGAANEKLFF
>TRBJ1-2|-|-|TRBV19
TGTGCCAGTAGTATAGAGATCAGGGATGGCTACACCTTC
CASSIEIRDGYTF
>TRBJ2-5|-|-|TRBV29-1
TGCAGCGTTGAAGTCCCCCCTGAGACCCAGTACTTC
CSVEVPPETQYF
>TRBJ1-1|-|TRBD1|TRBV5-4
TGTGCCAGCAGCTTGGATCGGACAGGGATAGGCACTGAAGCTTTCTTT
CASSLDRTGIGTEAFF
>TRBJ1-1|few|TRBD1|TRBV4-2
TGTGCCAGCAGCCCTTTGGGACAGGCGATGAACACTGAAGCTTTCTTT
CASSPLGQAMNTEAFF
>TRBJ2-1|-|TRBD2|TRBV5-1
TGCGCCAGCAGCTTGGCATCTAGCGGGAGATCTTTCTTC
CASSLASSGRSFF
>TRBJ1-5|-|-|TRBV7-2
TGTGCCAGCAGCCCGGACTGGCGTCAGCCCCAGCATTTT
CASSPDWRQPQHF
>TRBJ2-7|-|-|TRBV14
TGTGCCAGCAGCCAAGGTCAAGTGTCAACCTACGAGCAGTACTTC
CASSQGQVSTYEQYF
>TRBJ1-1|-|TRBD1|TRBV2
TGTGCCAGCAGTGAAGACAGGGGGTATGTCACTGAAGCTTTCTTT
CASSEDRGYVTEAFF
>TRBJ1-2|-|-|TRBV25-1
TGTGCCAGCAGTGTCGGACCGGCCAACTATGGCTACACCTTC
CASSVGPANYGYTF
>TRBJ1-4|once|-|TRBV9
TGTGCCAGCAGCGTAGCGGCCAGCCCGGGAGAAAAACTGTTTTTT
CASSVAASPGEKLFF
>TRBJ2-1|-|-|TRBV28
TGTGCCAGCAGTCCCCACAACGGGCCCTACAATGAGCAGTTCTTC
CASSPHNGPYNEQFF
>TRBJ2-3|-|TRBD2|TRBV6-5
TGTGCCAGCAAAACTAGCGGGACATACACAGATACGCAGTATTTT
CASKTSGTYTDTQYF
>TRBJ1-1|-|TRBD1|TRBV5-8
TGTGCCAGCAGCTTGACCACAGGGGGAGCTTTCTTT
CASSLTTGGAFF
>TRBJ1-2|-|TRBD1|TRBV18
TGTGCCAGCTCCCCAAAGCAGGGGGAGTATGGCTACACCTTC
CASSPKQGEYGYTF
>TRBJ2-2|-|TRBD2|TRBV9
TGTGCCAGCAGCGTAGGGTTGTCGGCGGGGGGTACCGGGGAGCTGTTTTTT
CASSVGLSAGGTGELFF
>TRBJ1-5|-|-|TRBV19
TGTGCCAGTACCCCGGACGGAATCAATCAGCCCCAGCATTTT
CASTPDGINQPQHF
>TRBJ1-5|-|TRBD1|TRBV2
TGTGCCAGCACTATGGGACAGGGATATCAGCCCCAGCATTTT
CASTMGQGYQPQHF
>TRBJ2-1|many|TRBD2|TRBV9
TGTGCCAGCAGCCTAACTAGCGGGAGGGCCCATGAGCAGTTCTTC
CASSLTSGRAHEQFF
>TRBJ1-2|few|-|TRBV6-5
TGTGCCAGCAGTTATACTCGAGGACGGACACTCGGCTACACCTTC
CASSYTRGRTLGYTF
>TRBJ1-2|-|-|TRBV25-1
TGTGCCAGCAGTGAATTTGCTAACTATGGCTACACCTTC
CASSEFANYGYTF
>TRBJ1-4|-|-|TRBV30
TGTGCCCGGACGCTATCCGGGGCAACTAATGAAAAACTGTTTTTT
CARTLSGATNEKLFF
>TRBJ1-6|medium-sized|-|TRBV27
TGTGCCAGCAGTTTAGGGGCTGCAACTAATTCACCCCTCCACTTT
CASSLGAATNSPLHF
>TRBJ2-3|-|-|TRBV19
TGTGCCAGTAGTAGATGGGAGGATACGCAGTATTTT
CASSRWEDTQYF
>TRBJ2-7|-|-|TRBV4-3
TGCGCCAGCAGCCAAGTGGTGGGGTACGAGCAGTACTTC
CASSQVVGYEQYF
>TRBJ2-3|-|-|TRBV11-2
TGTGCCAGCAGCCCCGGTGCGGATACGCAGTATTTT
CASSPGADTQYF
>TRBJ2-5|-|-|TRBV9
TGTGCCAGCAGCGGGCGTTGGAGTGAGACCCAGTACTTC
CASSGRWSETQYF
>TRBJ1-5|few|-|TRBV30
TGTGCCTGGAGTGGGAGGGCTCGCAATCAGCCCCAGCATTTT
CAWSGRARNQPQHF
>TRBJ1-2|few|-|TRBV5-6
TGTGCCAGCAGCACTACCCTTACCACCCTAAACTATGGCTACACCTTC
CASSTTLTTLNYGYTF
>TRBJ2-2|few|TRBD1|TRBV29-1
TGCAGCGTTGCGCAAACAGGGGGATATGCCGGGGAGCTGTTTTTT
CSVAQTGGYAGELFF
>TRBJ1-2|once|-|TRBV6-5
TGTGCCAGCAGCCGGGACTCGCTCGGTGGGGACTACACCTTC
CASSRDSLGGDYTF
>TRBJ1-1|few|-|TRBV5-1
TGCGCCAGCAGCTCGGGCGAGCTTGAAGCTTTCTTT
CASSSGELEAFF
>TRBJ2-7|-|-|TRBV7-2
TGTGCCAGCAGCTTAGACAGTGGCATCTCCTACGAGCAGTACTTC
CASSLDSGISYEQYF
>TRBJ1-1|-|-|TRBV7-9
TGTGCCAGCAGCTTAGCTCGGAACACTGAAGCTTTCTTT
CASSLARNTEAFF
>TRBJ2-7|-|TRBD1|TRBV6-5
TGTGCCAGCAGCCTAACAGGGGGCCACGAGCAGTACTTC
CASSLTGGHEQYF
>TRBJ1-2|-|-|TRBV9
TGTGCCAGCAGCGTAGGGGGGGCCAACTATGGCTACACCTTC
CASSVGGANYGYTF
>TRBJ1-1|-|-|TRBV4-3
TGCGCCAGCAGCCAAAGCAGCAGCATGAACACTGAAGCTTTCTTT
CASSQSSSMNTEAFF
>TRBJ1-3|-|-|TRBV5-6
TGTGCCAGCAGCTTGACTGGGCGGGGGACAGGAAACACCATATATTTT
CASSLTGRGTGNTIYF
>TRBJ1-4|-|-|TRBV27
TGTGCCAGCAGTAGAAGCGGGGTTTTGCATGAAAAACTGTTTTTT
CASSRSGVLHEKLFF